This paragraph covers one TCR beta chain sequence. CDR3 length equals 15 residues. After removal of 4 bases from V and 2 bases from J, the junction contained 6 bases not matched to a gene. CDR1 is SGHTA and CDR2 is FQGNSA in the germline V gene. These data come from a study of T cell responses to AZD1222 COVID-19 vaccine. Assay used: immunoSEQ multiplex PCR; TCRdb lists only in-frame clones, some missing. There are about 110,000 clones in the sample; about four fifths occur only once, and 3.5% to 5.5% lies in the top ten. J is TRBJ1-1 and V is TRBV7-2; TRBD1 matches at 8 bases. The sample in question was peripheral blood, obtained on day 0 of AZD1222 vaccination. The receptor was derived from an adult in good health. The CDR3 coding sequence is TGTGCCAGCAGCTACGGACAGGGTGCAAACACTGAAGCTTTCTTT. Protein: CASSYGQGANTEAFF.